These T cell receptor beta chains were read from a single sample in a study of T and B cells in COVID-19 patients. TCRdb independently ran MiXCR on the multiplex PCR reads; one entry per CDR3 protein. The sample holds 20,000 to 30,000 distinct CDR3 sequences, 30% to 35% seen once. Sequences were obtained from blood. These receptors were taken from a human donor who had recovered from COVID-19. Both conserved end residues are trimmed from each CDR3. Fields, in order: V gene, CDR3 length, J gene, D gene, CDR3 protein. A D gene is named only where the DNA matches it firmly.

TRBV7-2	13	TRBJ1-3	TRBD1	ASRRDRSSGNTIY
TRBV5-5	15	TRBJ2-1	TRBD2	ASSVSGGAGVYNEQF
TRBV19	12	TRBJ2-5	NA	ASSRWAVGETQY
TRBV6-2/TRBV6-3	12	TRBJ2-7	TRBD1	ASSSTGTGREQY
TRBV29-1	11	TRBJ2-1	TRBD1	SARSRQGMVQF
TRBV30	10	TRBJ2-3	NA	AWSRWEDTQY
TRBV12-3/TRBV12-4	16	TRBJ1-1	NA	ASSYSINPGHSNTEAF
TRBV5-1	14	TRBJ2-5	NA	ASSLGGELVQETQY
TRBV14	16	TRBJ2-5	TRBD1	ASSRFPGQGRGQETQY
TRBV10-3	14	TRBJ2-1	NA	ATYLGTVSSYNEQF
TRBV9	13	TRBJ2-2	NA	ASSERIQGPGELF
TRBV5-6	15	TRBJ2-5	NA	ASSLRTAQVRLETQY
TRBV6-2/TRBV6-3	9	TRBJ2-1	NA	ASSYEGWQF
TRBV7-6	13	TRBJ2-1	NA	ASSLAVGVYNEQF